These T cell receptor beta chains were read from a single sample in a study of T cell responses to AZD1222 COVID-19 vaccine. Sequencing was performed with immunoSEQ multiplex PCR; in TCRdb, only in-frame clones are kept and a portion is missing. Of about 110,000 clones in the sample, 92% were seen once. The specimen was peripheral blood, collected on day 0 of AZD1222 vaccination. These receptors were obtained from an adult in good health. Each CDR3 is given with its conserved first and last residue. Rows may omit the clone size; those that give it use once, few, many or a size class.

clone_size: .
v_call: TRBV15
cdr3_length: 15
j_call: TRBJ2-2
cdr3_aa: CATSRRDTGGGELFF

clone_size: few
v_call: TRBV30
cdr3_length: 12
j_call: TRBJ2-1
cdr3_aa: CASDRGFRRRVF

clone_size: .
v_call: TRBV7-7
cdr3_length: 15
j_call: TRBJ2-3
cdr3_aa: CASSPGLVRTDTQYF

clone_size: .
v_call: TRBV19
cdr3_length: 15
j_call: TRBJ2-3
cdr3_aa: CASSWRGDRGDTQYF

clone_size: once
v_call: TRBV19
cdr3_length: 15
j_call: TRBJ1-2
cdr3_aa: CASSRQWGANYGYTF

clone_size: .
v_call: TRBV27
cdr3_length: 14
j_call: TRBJ1-2
cdr3_aa: CASSFKGGSYGYTF

clone_size: .
v_call: TRBV4-1
cdr3_length: 15
j_call: TRBJ2-2
cdr3_aa: CASSPGHARTGELFF

clone_size: .
v_call: TRBV19
cdr3_length: 16
j_call: TRBJ1-5
cdr3_aa: CASSIRTEKSNQPQHF

clone_size: once
v_call: TRBV10-3
cdr3_length: 15
j_call: TRBJ1-2
cdr3_aa: CAISESINANYGYTF

clone_size: once
v_call: TRBV4-2
cdr3_length: 13
j_call: TRBJ1-1
cdr3_aa: CASSTSMNTEAFF

clone_size: .
v_call: TRBV7-2
cdr3_length: 13
j_call: TRBJ2-5
cdr3_aa: CASSAQTQETQYF

clone_size: .
v_call: TRBV9
cdr3_length: 16
j_call: TRBJ1-3
cdr3_aa: CASSVDDSFSGNTIYF

clone_size: .
v_call: TRBV2
cdr3_length: 12
j_call: TRBJ1-1
cdr3_aa: CAGGTGHTEAFF

clone_size: .
v_call: TRBV5-1
cdr3_length: 15
j_call: TRBJ1-1
cdr3_aa: CASSFAGTGGTEAFF

clone_size: .
v_call: TRBV2
cdr3_length: 16
j_call: TRBJ1-5
cdr3_aa: CASTRTASYSNQPQHF

clone_size: .
v_call: TRBV7-9
cdr3_length: 11
j_call: TRBJ1-2
cdr3_aa: CASSLRDGYTF